The entry that follows covers one T cell receptor (beta chain) sequence. Between the trimmed V and J ends, which lost 6 bases and 5 bases, there was a span of 9 bases. This CDR3 region has 12 residues. Germline CDR1 and CDR2: MNHEY and SMNVEV (reference sequence). These data belong to a study of control samples from healthy donors and cancer patients. Clones were read by immunoSEQ multiplex PCR, and TCRdb kept only the in-frame ones, dropping some. Of 120,000 or so clones listed, 80% to 95% are singletons. Source material: blood. The chain employs TRBV27 and TRBJ2-3, with TRBD2 as a possible D gene (5 bases). The sequence derives from a man aged 18 to 29 in good health. The DNA for the CDR3 is TGTGCCAGCAGCTACGGAGGAGATACGCAGTATTTT. This encodes CASSYGGDTQYF.